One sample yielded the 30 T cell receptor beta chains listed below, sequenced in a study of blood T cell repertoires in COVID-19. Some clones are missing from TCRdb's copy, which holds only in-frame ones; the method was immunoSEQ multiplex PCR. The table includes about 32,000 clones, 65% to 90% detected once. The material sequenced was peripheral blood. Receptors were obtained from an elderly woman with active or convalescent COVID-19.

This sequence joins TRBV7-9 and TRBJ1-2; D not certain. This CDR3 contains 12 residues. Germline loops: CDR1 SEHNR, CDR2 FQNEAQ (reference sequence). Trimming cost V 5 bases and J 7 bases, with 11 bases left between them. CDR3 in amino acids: CASSPETGGYTF. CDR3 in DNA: TGTGCCAGCAGCCCGGAGACTGGTGGCTACACCTTC. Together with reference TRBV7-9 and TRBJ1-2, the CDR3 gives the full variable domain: DTGVSQNPRHKITKRGQNVTFRCDPISEHNRLYWYRQTLGQGPEFLTYFQNEAQLEKSRLLSDRFSAERPKGSFSTLEIQRTEQGDSAMYLCASSPETGGYTFGSGTRLTVV.

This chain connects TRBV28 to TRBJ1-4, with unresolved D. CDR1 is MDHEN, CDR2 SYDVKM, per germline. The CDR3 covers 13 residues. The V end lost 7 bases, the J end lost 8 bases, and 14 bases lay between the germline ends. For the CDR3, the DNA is TGTGCCAGCATGGAGGGTCTGAAAGAAAAACTGTTTTTT. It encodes CASMEGLKEKLFF.

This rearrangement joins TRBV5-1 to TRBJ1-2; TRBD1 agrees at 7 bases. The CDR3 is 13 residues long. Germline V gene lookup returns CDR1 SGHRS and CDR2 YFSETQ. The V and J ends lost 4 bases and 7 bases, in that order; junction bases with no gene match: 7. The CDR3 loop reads CASSPDNRGGYTF. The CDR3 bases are TGCGCCAGCAGCCCGGACAACAGGGGTGGCTACACCTTC.

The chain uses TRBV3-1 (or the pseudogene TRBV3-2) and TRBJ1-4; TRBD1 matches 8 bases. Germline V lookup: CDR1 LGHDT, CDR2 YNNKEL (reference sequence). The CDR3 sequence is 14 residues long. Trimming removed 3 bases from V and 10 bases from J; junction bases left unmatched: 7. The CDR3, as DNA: TGTGCCAGCAGCCACAGGACAGGGCGGCTAAAACTGTTTTTT. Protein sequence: CASSHRTGRLKLFF.

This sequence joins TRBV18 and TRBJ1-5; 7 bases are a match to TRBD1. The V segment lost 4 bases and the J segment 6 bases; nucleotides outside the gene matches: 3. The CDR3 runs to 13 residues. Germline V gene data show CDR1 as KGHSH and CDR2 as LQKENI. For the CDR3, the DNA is TGTGCCAGCTCACAGGGGGCCGGTCAGCCCCAGCATTTT. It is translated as CASSQGAGQPQHF.

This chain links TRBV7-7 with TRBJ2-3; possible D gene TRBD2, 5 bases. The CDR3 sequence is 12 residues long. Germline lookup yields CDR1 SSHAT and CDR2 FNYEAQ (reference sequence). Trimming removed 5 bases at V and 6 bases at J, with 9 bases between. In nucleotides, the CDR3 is TGTGCCAGCAGCCCCACGGGGGATACGCAGTATTTT. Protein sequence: CASSPTGDTQYF.

The CDR3 DNA follows: TGTGCCAGTAGTAACGGACAGGGAGCAAATACGCAGTATTTT. It is translated as CASSNGQGANTQYF. The rearrangement uses TRBV19 and TRBJ2-3; TRBD1 aligns across 8 bases. CDR1 LNHDA and CDR2 SQIVND come from the germline V gene (reference sequence). The CDR3 spans 14 residues. V shed 4 bases, J shed 7 bases, and the junction held 7 bases outside the gene matches.

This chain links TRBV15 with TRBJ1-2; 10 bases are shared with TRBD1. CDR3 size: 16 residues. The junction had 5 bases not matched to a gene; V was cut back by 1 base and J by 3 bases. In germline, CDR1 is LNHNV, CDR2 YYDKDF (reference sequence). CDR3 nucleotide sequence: TGTGCCACCAGCAGAGGTCAGGACAGGGGGGACTATGGCTACACCTTC. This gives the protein CATSRGQDRGDYGYTF.

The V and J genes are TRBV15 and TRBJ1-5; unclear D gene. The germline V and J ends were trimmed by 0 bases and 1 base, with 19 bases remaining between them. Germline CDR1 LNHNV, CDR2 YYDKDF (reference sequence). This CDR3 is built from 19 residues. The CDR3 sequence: CATSRDAGGRKTSNQPQHF. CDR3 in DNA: TGTGCCACCAGCAGAGATGCGGGAGGGCGCAAGACCAGCAATCAGCCCCAGCATTTT.

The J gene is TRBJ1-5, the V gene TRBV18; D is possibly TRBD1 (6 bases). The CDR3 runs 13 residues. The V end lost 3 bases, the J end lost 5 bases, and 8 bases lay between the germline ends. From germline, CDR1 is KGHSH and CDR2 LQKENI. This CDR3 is CASSPAGDQPQHF. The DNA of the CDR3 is TGTGCCAGCTCACCCGCAGGGGATCAGCCCCAGCATTTT. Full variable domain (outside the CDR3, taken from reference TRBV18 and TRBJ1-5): NAGVMQNPRHLVRRRGQEARLRCSPMKGHSHVYWYRQLPEEGLKFMVYLQKENIIDESGMPKERFSAEFPKEGPSILRIQQVVRGDSAAYFCASSPAGDQPQHFGDGTRLSIL.

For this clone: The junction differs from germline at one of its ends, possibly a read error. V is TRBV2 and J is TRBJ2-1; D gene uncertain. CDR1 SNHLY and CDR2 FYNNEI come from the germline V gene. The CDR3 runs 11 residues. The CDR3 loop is CASSQVNEQFF. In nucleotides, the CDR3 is TGTGCCAGCAGTCAGGTGAATGAACAGTTCTTC.

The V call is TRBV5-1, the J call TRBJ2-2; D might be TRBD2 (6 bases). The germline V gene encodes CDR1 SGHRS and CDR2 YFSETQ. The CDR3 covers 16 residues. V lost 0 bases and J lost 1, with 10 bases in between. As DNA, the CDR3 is TGCGCCAGCAGCTTGGTCAGCGGGCGGAACACCGGGGAGCTGTTTTTT. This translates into CASSLVSGRNTGELFF.

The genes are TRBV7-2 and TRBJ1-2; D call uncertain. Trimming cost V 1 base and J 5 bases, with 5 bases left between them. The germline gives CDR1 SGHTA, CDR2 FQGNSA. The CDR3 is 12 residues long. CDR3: CASSLEQYGYTF. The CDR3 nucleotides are TGTGCCAGCAGCTTAGAACAGTATGGCTACACCTTC.

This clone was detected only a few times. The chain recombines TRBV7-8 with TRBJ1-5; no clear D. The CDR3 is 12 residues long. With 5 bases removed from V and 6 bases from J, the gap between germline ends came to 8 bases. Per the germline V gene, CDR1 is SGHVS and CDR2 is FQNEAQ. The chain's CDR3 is CASSPEGQPQHF. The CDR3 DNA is TGTGCCAGCAGCCCTGAGGGTCAGCCCCAGCATTTT.

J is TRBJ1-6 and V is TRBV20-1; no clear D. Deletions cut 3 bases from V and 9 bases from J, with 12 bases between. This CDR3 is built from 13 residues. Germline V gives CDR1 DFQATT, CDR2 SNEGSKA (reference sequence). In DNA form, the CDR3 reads TGCAGTGCTAGTCCCGGCGGCCTTTCACCCCTCCACTTT. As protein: CSASPGGLSPLHF.

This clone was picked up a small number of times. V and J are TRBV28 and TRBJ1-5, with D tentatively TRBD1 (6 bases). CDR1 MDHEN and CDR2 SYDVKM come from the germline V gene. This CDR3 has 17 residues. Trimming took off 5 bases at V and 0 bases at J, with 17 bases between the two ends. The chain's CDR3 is CASSALSGAHSNQPQHF. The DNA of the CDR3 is TGTGCCAGCAGTGCCCTTTCAGGGGCTCATAGCAATCAGCCCCAGCATTTT.

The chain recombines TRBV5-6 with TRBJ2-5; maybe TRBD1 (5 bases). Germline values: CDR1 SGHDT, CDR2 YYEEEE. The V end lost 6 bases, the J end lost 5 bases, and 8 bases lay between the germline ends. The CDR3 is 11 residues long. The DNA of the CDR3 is TGTGCCAGCATCAAGGGGGAGACCCAGTACTTC. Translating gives CASIKGETQYF.

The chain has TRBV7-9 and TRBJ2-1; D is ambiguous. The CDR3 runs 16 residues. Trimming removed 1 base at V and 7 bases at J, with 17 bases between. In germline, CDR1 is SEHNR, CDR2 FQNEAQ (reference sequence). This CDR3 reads CASSLDKQVDGNEQFF. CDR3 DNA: TGTGCCAGCAGCTTAGATAAGCAGGTTGATGGGAATGAGCAGTTCTTC. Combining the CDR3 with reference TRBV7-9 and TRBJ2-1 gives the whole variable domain DTGVSQNPRHKITKRGQNVTFRCDPISEHNRLYWYRQTLGQGPEFLTYFQNEAQLEKSRLLSDRFSAERPKGSFSTLEIQRTEQGDSAMYLCASSLDKQVDGNEQFFGPGTRLTVL.

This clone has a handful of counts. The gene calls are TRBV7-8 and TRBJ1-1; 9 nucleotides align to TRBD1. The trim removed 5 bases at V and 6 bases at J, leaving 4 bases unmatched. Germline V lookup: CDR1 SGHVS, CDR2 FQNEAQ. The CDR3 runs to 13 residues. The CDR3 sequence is CASSTRQGAEAFF. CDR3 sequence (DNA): TGTGCCAGCAGCACTAGACAGGGGGCTGAAGCTTTCTTT.

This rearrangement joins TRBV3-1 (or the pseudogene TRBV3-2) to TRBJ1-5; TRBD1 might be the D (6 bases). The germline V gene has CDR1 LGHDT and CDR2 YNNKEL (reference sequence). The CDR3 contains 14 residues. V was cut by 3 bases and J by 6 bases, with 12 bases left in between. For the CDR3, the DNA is TGTGCCAGCAGCCAGGGAGGGGGTGTTCAGCCCCAGCATTTT. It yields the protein CASSQGGGVQPQHF.

The CDR3 region is CASSLRDSGQFF. The CDR3 region has the DNA TGTGCCAGCAGCTTACGGGACAGTGGGCAGTTCTTC. This chain uses TRBV11-3 with TRBJ2-1, with 7 nucleotides matching TRBD1. Germline lookup yields CDR1 SGHNT and CDR2 YENEEA. The CDR3 runs to 12 residues. The V segment lost 2 bases and the J segment 12 bases; nucleotides outside the gene matches: 4.

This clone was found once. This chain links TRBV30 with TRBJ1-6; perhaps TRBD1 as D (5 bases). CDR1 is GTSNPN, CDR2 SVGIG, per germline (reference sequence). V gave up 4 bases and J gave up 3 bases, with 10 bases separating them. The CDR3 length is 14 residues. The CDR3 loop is CAWTQQGYNSPLHF. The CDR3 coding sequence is TGTGCCTGGACCCAGCAGGGCTATAATTCACCCCTCCACTTT.

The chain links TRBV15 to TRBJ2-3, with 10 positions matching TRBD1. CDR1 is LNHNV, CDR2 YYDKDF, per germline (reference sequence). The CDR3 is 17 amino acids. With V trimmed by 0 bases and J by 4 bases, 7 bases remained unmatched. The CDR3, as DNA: TGTGCCACCAGCAGAGATGTCTCAGGACAGGGGGCAGATACGCAGTATTTT. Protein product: CATSRDVSGQGADTQYF.

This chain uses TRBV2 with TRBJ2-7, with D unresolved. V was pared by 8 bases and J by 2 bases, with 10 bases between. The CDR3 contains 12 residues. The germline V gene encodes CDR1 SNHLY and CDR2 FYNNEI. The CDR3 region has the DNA TGTGCCAGCGAAAACAGTGCCTACGAGCAGTACTTC. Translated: CASENSAYEQYF.

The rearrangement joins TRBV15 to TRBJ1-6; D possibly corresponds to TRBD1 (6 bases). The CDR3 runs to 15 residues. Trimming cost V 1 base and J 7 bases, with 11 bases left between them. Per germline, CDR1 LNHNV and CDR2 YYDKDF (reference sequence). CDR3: CATSRGTEPNSPLHF. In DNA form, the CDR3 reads TGTGCCACCAGCAGAGGGACAGAGCCCAATTCACCCCTCCACTTT.

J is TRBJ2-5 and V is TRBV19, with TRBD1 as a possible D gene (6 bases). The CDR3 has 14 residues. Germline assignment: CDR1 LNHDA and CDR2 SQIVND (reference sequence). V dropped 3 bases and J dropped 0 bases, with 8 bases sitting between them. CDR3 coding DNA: TGTGCCAGTAGTATGGGACAACACCAAGAGACCCAGTACTTC. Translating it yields CASSMGQHQETQYF.

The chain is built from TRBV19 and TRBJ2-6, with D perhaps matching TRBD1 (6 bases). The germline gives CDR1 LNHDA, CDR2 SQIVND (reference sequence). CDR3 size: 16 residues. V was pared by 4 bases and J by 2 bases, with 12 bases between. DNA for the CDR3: TGTGCCAGTAGTACCAGGGGACCCACTGGGGCCAACGTCCTGACTTTC. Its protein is CASSTRGPTGANVLTF.

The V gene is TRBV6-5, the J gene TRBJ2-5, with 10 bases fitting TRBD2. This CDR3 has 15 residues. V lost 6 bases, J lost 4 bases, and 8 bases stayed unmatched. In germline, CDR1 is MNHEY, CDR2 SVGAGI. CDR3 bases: TGTGCCAGCAGACTAGCGGGGAACCCACGAGAGACCCAGTACTTC. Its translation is CASRLAGNPRETQYF.

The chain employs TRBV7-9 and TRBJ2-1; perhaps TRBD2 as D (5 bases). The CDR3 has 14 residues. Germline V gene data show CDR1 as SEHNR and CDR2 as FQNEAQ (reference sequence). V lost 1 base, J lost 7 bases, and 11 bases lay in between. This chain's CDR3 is CASSLGAVGNEQFF. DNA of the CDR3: TGTGCCAGCAGCTTAGGAGCGGTCGGGAATGAGCAGTTCTTC. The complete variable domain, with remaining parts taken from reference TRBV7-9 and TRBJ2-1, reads DTGVSQNPRHKITKRGQNVTFRCDPISEHNRLYWYRQTLGQGPEFLTYFQNEAQLEKSRLLSDRFSAERPKGSFSTLEIQRTEQGDSAMYLCASSLGAVGNEQFFGPGTRLTVL.

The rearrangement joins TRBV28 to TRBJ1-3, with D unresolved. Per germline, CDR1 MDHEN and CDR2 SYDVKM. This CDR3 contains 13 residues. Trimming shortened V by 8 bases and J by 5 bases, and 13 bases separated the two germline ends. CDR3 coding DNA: TGTGCCAGCGAACCGGACTCAAGAAACACCATATATTTT. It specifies CASEPDSRNTIYF.